The clone carrying this T cell receptor beta chain was counted many times. Each library that profiled naive CD8 cells came from 20,000 to 1,000,000 sorted cells with 10%, 30% or 50% RNA. The record originates from a study of molecular identifiers for immune sequencing clone quantification. Each CDR3 protein is one row after TCRdb ran MiXCR on the PCR reads. The sample records approximately 37,000 distinct CDR3 sequences, less than 20% being singletons. The germline V gene encodes CDR1 MNHEY and CDR2 SVGEGT. The CDR3 is 16 amino acids. V lost 2 bases to trimming and J lost 8 bases; unmatched junction nucleotides: 7.

This receptor was taken from a human donor in good health. Some libraries in this study had Jurkat cell RNA spiked in. The V and J genes are TRBV6-2 or TRBV6-3 and TRBJ2-1, with TRBD2 matching 12 bases. The sample was naive CD8+ T cells from blood, with Jurkat cell RNA spiked in. Subset specified: FACS-sorted CD8+CD4-CCR7+CD45RA+ naive T cells. CDR3 residues: CASSYGLAGGFDEQFF. The CDR3, as DNA: TGTGCCAGCAGTTACGGGCTAGCGGGAGGGTTTGATGAGCAGTTCTTC.